A selection of T cell receptor beta chains follows, all from one sample in a study of T cell responses to AZD1222 COVID-19 vaccine. Produced via immunoSEQ multiplex PCR; TCRdb's table is partial and in-frame only. The table lists approximately 140,000 clones, more than 85% of them singletons. The starting material was peripheral blood, obtained 28 days after the second AZD1222 dose. These receptors all come from an adult who received the AZD1222 COVID-19 vaccine. Both conserved end residues are part of each CDR3. D genes are given only for firm matches. Where a row states a size, it is once, few, many or the class of an expanded clone; other rows omit it.

D,J,V,size,CDR3,DNA
TRBD2,TRBJ2-1,TRBV11-2,once,CASSPTASGSRNEQFF,TGTGCCAGCAGCCCCACCGCTAGCGGGAGTAGGAATGAGCAGTTCTTC
TRBD2,TRBJ2-2,TRBV12-5,NA,CASGLVLGGIELAGELFF,TGTGCTAGTGGTTTGGTACTGGGGGGGATAGAGTTGGCCGGGGAGCTGTTTTTT
NA,TRBJ1-3,TRBV10-3,NA,CAISAAGVRNTIYF,TGTGCCATCAGTGCGGCCGGGGTACGAAACACCATATATTTT
NA,TRBJ1-3,TRBV14,NA,CASSPYSPGSGNTIYF,TGTGCCAGCAGCCCCTATTCACCTGGCTCTGGAAACACCATATATTTT
NA,TRBJ1-2,TRBV30,NA,CAWSGDPFNYGYTF,TGTGCCTGGAGTGGTGACCCTTTCAACTATGGCTACACCTTC
NA,TRBJ1-5,TRBV3-1/TRBV3-2,NA,CASSQDLQQPQHF,TGTGCCAGCAGCCAAGATCTTCAACAGCCCCAGCATTTT
NA,TRBJ2-1,TRBV6-2/TRBV6-3,NA,CASSYRGHKNNEQFF,TGTGCCAGCAGTTACCGTGGACACAAAAACAATGAGCAGTTCTTC
NA,TRBJ1-1,TRBV5-1,NA,CASSLTGRVGTEAFF,TGCGCCAGCAGCTTGACAGGCAGGGTAGGCACTGAAGCTTTCTTT
NA,TRBJ2-7,TRBV19,NA,CASSHTRVYEQYF,TGTGCCAGTAGCCATACAAGGGTCTACGAGCAGTACTTC
TRBD2,TRBJ2-1,TRBV4-1,NA,CASSRGATSGYNEQFF,TGCGCCAGCAGCCGCGGAGCGACTAGCGGTTACAATGAGCAGTTCTTC
NA,TRBJ1-4,TRBV5-1,NA,CASSLGSTNEKLFF,TGCGCCAGCAGCTTGGGGTCAACTAATGAAAAACTGTTTTTT
TRBD1,TRBJ1-5,TRBV20-1,NA,CSASPAGGGQPQHF,TGCAGTGCTAGTCCTGCAGGGGGTGGACAGCCCCAGCATTTT
NA,TRBJ2-5,TRBV29-1,NA,CSVDEPGHQETQYF,TGCAGCGTGGACGAACCGGGTCACCAAGAGACCCAGTACTTC
NA,TRBJ2-4,TRBV4-1,NA,CASSQIGAKNIQYF,TGCGCCAGCAGCCAGATAGGGGCCAAAAACATTCAGTACTTC
NA,TRBJ2-6,TRBV10-2,NA,CASSESPSGANVLTF,TGCGCCAGCAGTGAGTCGCCCTCTGGGGCCAACGTCCTGACTTTC
NA,TRBJ2-1,TRBV7-3,NA,CASSLDQGRNEQFF,TGTGCCAGCAGCTTAGATCAGGGGCGCAATGAGCAGTTCTTC
NA,TRBJ2-1,TRBV7-2,NA,CASSSWGNEQFF,TGTGCCAGCAGCTCCTGGGGGAATGAGCAGTTCTTC
NA,TRBJ1-2,TRBV10-3,once,CAISESGQGNYGYTF,TGTGCCATCAGTGAGTCGGGGCAGGGTAACTATGGCTACACCTTC
TRBD1,TRBJ2-5,TRBV28,NA,CAINTGVREETQYF,TGTGCCATCAATACAGGGGTTCGGGAAGAGACCCAGTACTTC
NA,TRBJ1-5,TRBV30,NA,CAWSVGGYQPQHF,TGTGCCTGGAGTGTTGGGGGGTATCAGCCCCAGCATTTT
TRBD2,TRBJ2-5,TRBV30,few,CAWSVVAGILYQETQYF,TGTGCCTGGAGTGTGGTAGCGGGGATTCTGTACCAAGAGACCCAGTACTTC
TRBD1,TRBJ2-3,TRBV7-2,NA,CASSLAQTGSADTQYF,TGTGCCAGCAGCTTAGCCCAGACAGGGAGCGCAGATACGCAGTATTTT
NA,TRBJ1-1,TRBV11-2,NA,CASSLVGQMNTEAFF,TGTGCCAGCAGCTTAGTCGGACAGATGAACACTGAAGCTTTCTTT
NA,TRBJ2-7,TRBV27,NA,CASSLRSLNYEQYF,TGTGCCAGCAGTTTGAGGAGCTTGAACTACGAGCAGTACTTC
TRBD1,TRBJ2-2,TRBV6-1,NA,CASSKTGVEGELFF,TGTGCCAGCAGTAAGACAGGGGTAGAAGGGGAGCTGTTTTTT
TRBD2,TRBJ2-6,TRBV24-1,NA,CATSRGGILAGANVLTF,TGTGCCACCAGCCGGGGGGGGATATTGGCTGGGGCCAACGTCCTGACTTTC
TRBD1,TRBJ2-5,TRBV5-6,NA,CASSLGGQGVETQYF,TGTGCCAGCAGCTTGGGGGGACAGGGGGTAGAGACCCAGTACTTC
TRBD1,TRBJ1-2,TRBV27,NA,CASSLQQGTYGYTF,TGTGCCAGCAGTCTACAACAGGGGACCTATGGCTACACCTTC
TRBD2,TRBJ2-7,TRBV2,NA,CASRTSLYEQYF,TGTGCCAGCAGGACTAGCCTCTACGAGCAGTACTTC
NA,TRBJ2-2,TRBV24-1,NA,CATRGRGAQNTGELFF,TGTGCCACCAGAGGGCGGGGAGCTCAGAACACCGGGGAGCTGTTTTTT
TRBD1,TRBJ2-7,TRBV24-1,few,CATSAPPGQGNYEQYF,TGTGCCACCAGTGCTCCTCCGGGACAGGGAAACTACGAGCAGTACTTC
NA,TRBJ2-3,TRBV4-1,NA,CASSQDGSPGDTQYF,TGCGCCAGCAGCCAAGATGGGAGTCCGGGAGATACGCAGTATTTT
NA,TRBJ2-1,TRBV7-2,NA,CASSLSRPSGEQFF,TGTGCCAGCAGCTTATCCCGTCCCTCGGGTGAGCAGTTCTTC
NA,TRBJ1-1,TRBV5-4,NA,CASSLIQGTEAFF,TGTGCCAGCAGCTTAATACAGGGCACTGAAGCTTTCTTT
NA,TRBJ1-5,TRBV14,NA,CASSRTGRVRVNQPQHF,TGTGCCAGCAGCCGGACGGGGAGGGTTCGAGTCAATCAGCCCCAGCATTTT
NA,TRBJ1-5,TRBV10-3,few,CAISEGREVGGHQPQHF,TGTGCCATCAGTGAGGGACGGGAGGTCGGAGGGCATCAGCCCCAGCATTTT
TRBD2,TRBJ2-1,TRBV29-1,NA,CSVGGGSTHNEQFF,TGCAGCGTTGGGGGCGGGAGCACCCACAATGAGCAGTTCTTC
NA,TRBJ2-2,TRBV2,NA,CASRESAGYTGELFF,TGTGCCAGCAGGGAGTCCGCGGGGTACACCGGGGAGCTGTTTTTT
NA,TRBJ1-2,TRBV5-4,once,CASSFTENYGYTF,TGTGCCAGCAGCTTCACAGAGAACTATGGCTACACCTTC
NA,TRBJ1-2,TRBV28,NA,CASSTDVYGYTF,TGTGCCAGCTCGACAGACGTCTATGGCTACACCTTC
NA,TRBJ2-7,TRBV27,NA,CASSPNNLYEQYF,TGTGCCAGCAGCCCAAATAATCTCTACGAGCAGTACTTC
TRBD2,TRBJ2-7,TRBV28,once,CSLAGSNSYEQYF,TGTTCGCTAGCGGGGTCGAATTCCTACGAGCAGTACTTC
NA,TRBJ2-7,TRBV23-1,once,CASSHWSVYEQYF,TGCGCCAGCAGTCACTGGAGCGTGTACGAGCAGTACTTC
NA,TRBJ2-1,TRBV11-3,NA,CASSHDSGNEQFF,TGTGCCAGCAGCCATGATTCGGGGAATGAGCAGTTCTTC
NA,TRBJ1-5,TRBV6-2/TRBV6-3,NA,CASSYRVMGNQPQHF,TGTGCCAGCAGTTACCGGGTGATGGGCAATCAGCCCCAGCATTTT
TRBD2,TRBJ2-7,TRBV12-3/TRBV12-4,NA,CASSFERGQYF,TGTGCCAGCAGTTTTGAGCGGGGGCAGTACTTC
TRBD1,TRBJ2-7,TRBV5-1,NA,CASSPTGQGTYEQYF,TGCGCCAGCAGCCCCACGGGACAGGGGACCTACGAGCAGTACTTC
NA,TRBJ1-6,TRBV7-2,once,CASSLGVTGRYNSPLHF,TGTGCCAGCAGCTTAGGGGTAACAGGGCGCTATAATTCACCCCTCCACTTT